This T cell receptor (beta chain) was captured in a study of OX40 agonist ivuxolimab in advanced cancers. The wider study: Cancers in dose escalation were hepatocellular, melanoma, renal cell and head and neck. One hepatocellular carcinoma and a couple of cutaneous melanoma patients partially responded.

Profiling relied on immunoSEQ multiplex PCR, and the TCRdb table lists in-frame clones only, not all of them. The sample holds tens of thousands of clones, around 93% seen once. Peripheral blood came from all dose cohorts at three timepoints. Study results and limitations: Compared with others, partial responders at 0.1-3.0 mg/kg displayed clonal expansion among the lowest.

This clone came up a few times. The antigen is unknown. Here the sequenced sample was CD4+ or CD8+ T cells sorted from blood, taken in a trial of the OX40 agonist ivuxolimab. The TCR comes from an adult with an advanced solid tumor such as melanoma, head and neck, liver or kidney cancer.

The DNA for the CDR3 is TGTGCTAGTGGTTTGGTACCCCCGGACCAATATGGCTACACCTTC. Protein sequence: CASGLVPPDQYGYTF. The rearrangement uses TRBV12-5 and TRBJ1-2; D call uncertain. CDR3 length equals 15 residues. Looked up from germline, CDR1 is LGHNT and CDR2 is FRNRAP. Trimming stripped 0 bases from V and 5 bases from J, with 13 bases between.